Here is one T cell receptor beta chain with its context. No antigen is known for it. The data derive from a study of OX40 agonist ivuxolimab in advanced cancers. The wider study: The patients got ivuxolimab, which is an agonistic anti-OX40 (CD134) antibody.

No patient had autoimmune disease or received systemic immunosuppression. Findings and caveats of the study: The CD4+ and CD8+ T cells in the blood had expanded clonally by week 6 at 0.1 to 3.0 mg/kg.

Assay: immunoSEQ multiplex PCR; the TCRdb copy retains only in-frame clones and omits some. This sample carries roughly 71,000 clones, around 89% of them seen once, and the ten largest clones take about 1%. This TCR was recovered from an adult with an advanced solid tumor such as melanoma, head and neck, liver or kidney cancer. This specimen consisted of CD4+ or CD8+ T cells sorted from blood, obtained in a trial of the OX40 agonist ivuxolimab.

In nucleotides, the CDR3 is TGCGCCAGCAGCTTCAGGGGGCCACCCTACAATGAGCAGTTCTTC. This translates into CASSFRGPPYNEQFF. This sequence joins TRBV5-1 and TRBJ2-1, with 8 bases identical to TRBD1. This CDR3 region has 15 residues. Germline assignment: CDR1 SGHRS and CDR2 YFSETQ. Trimming removed 2 bases from V and 2 bases from J; junction bases left unmatched: 3.